This T cell receptor beta chain was captured in a study of blood T cell repertoires in COVID-19 (dated by TCRdb to about 2020). Describing the broader study: The collaborator samples originated in the United States, Italy and Spain and spanned the acute and convalescent phases of COVID-19. The prospective study material was composed of cDNA or gDNA derived from T cells, B-cell-depleted T cells, or PBMCs. The dataset comprised deeply sampled blood TCRbeta repertoires from subjects exposed to, actively infected with, or recovered from COVID-19. The repertoires were released in a freely available public database meant as a resource for research on the immune response to SARS-CoV-2. Where available, HLA class I and class II types were taken from metadata supplied by the sample provider and were not determined by assay-based typing. Sample metadata almost always included a de-identified subject ID, COVID-19 status, age in years and sex. Samples came from the ongoing ImmuneRACE study (first 160 participants) plus 1,254 subjects from 6 global collaborators.

Looking up the germline V gene yields CDR1 MNHEY and CDR2 SVGAGI. Between the V and J ends, shortened by 4 bases and 13 bases respectively, the junction contains 14 bases. Reading from cysteine to phenylalanine, the CDR3 counts 12 amino acids. The kept DNA is CDR3 alone, 36 bases in frame from the first base. Paper-wide results and their limitations: The quantity of clinical and demographic metadata differed by source and by participant and was supplied without curation.

Collaborating institutions collected whole blood in K2EDTA tubes following their own protocols. For TCRbeta analysis, collaborators shipped samples as frozen whole blood, isolated PBMCs, or DNA extracted from either of those sample types. TCRbeta CDR3 regions were amplified from genomic DNA using the immunoSEQ Assay, a bias-controlled multiplex PCR. From the authors' description of their analysis: The number of nucleated cells in each sample was estimated from the amplification of reference gene primers within the assay. To quantify the absolute abundance of each unique TCRbeta CDR3 rearrangement, sequence reads were collapsed and filtered. Productive Simpson clonality was computed per sample as the square root of Simpson's diversity index over productive rearrangements. In its TCRdb copy, this immuneACCESS table keeps in-frame sequences only and misses some clones. Where compared with another copy, unresolved V genes explain less than half of these, and the others have no known cause. For V, J and clone size, that table is used; D and trimming come from the DNA. For this sample there are fewer than 90,000 clones; 90% to 95% appear just once. About 4.5% of the sample rests with the top ten.

This clone appeared once. Its specific antigen is unknown. Base quality data are lacking; no much larger clone is found one base away. The sequence links TRBV6-5 to TRBJ2-1; a confident D gene designation cannot be given. This receptor was identified in a human donor with active COVID-19. The donor label of this sample is uncertain. The specimen sequenced was peripheral blood. The CDR3 corresponds to CASSSGYEVQFF. The DNA is as follows: TGTGCCAGCAGTTCCGGGTACGAGGTTCAGTTCTTC.